The entry below describes one T cell receptor (beta chain). Here immunoSEQ multiplex PCR was the method, and the copy in TCRdb shows in-frame clones only, minus some. The table includes roughly 120,000 clones, more than 75% detected once. The data stem from a study of cytomegalovirus exposure and HLA in healthy donors. J gave up 8 bases and V 6 bases, and 11 bases lay outside the gene matches. The CDR3 sequence is 15 residues long. Germline V CDR1 and CDR2: MNHEY, SVGAGI. The chain is built from TRBV6-5 and TRBJ1-4; TRBD1 aligns across 8 bases. The sequencing sample was made of PBMCs. The TCR was taken from a man between 18 and 29 years old in good health and CMV-seronegative. Here the CDR3 reads CASRTGTGRFEKLFF. The CDR3 nucleotides are TGTGCCAGCAGAACCGGGACAGGCAGATTCGAAAAACTGTTTTTT.